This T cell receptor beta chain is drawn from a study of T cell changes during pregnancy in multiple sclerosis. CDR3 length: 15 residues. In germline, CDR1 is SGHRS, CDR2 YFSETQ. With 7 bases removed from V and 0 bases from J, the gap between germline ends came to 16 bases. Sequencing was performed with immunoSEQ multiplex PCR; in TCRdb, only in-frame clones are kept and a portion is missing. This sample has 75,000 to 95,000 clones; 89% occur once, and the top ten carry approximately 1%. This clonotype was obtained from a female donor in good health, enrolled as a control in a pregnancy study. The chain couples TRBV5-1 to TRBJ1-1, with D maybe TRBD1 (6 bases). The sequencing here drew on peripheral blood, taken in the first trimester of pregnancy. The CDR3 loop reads CASGTGPILNTEAFF. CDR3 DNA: TGCGCCAGCGGAACAGGGCCCATTTTGAACACTGAAGCTTTCTTT.